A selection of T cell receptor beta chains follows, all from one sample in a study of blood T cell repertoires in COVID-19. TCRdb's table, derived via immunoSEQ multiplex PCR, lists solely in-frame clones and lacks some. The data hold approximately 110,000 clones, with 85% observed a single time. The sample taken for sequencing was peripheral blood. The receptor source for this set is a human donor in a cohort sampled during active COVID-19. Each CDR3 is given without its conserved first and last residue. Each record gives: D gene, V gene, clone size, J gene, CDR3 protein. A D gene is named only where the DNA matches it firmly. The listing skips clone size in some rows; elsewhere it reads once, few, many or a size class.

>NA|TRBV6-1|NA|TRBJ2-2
ASSESRVLNTGELF
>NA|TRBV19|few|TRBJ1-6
ASSPAGPSPLH
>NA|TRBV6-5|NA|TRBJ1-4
ASRLQGSGNEKLF
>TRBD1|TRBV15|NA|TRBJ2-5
ATSIRGRKTQY
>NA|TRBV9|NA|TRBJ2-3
ASNPGRSTDTQY
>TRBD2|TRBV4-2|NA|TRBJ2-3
ASSSSLTGLVKQY
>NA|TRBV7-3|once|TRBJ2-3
ASSLHRASTDTQY
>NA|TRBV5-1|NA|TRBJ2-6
ATPAGTGANVLT
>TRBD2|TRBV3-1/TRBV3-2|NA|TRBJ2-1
ASSPGLAGGINEQF
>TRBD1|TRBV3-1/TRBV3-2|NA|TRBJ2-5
ASSQGQGKETQY
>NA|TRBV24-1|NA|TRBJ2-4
ATSVSGVENIQY
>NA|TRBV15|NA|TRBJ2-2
ATSRGGSPTGELF
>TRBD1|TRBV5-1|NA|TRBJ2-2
ASSRADRSIAGELF
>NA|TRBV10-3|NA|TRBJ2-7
AISEFWAREQY
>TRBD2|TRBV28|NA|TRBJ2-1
ASSSLSGGAYNEQF
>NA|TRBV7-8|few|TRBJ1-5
ASSLWGSQPQH
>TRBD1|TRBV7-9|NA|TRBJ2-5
AGIQGLAGGEETQY
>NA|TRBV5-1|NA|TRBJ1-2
ASSRDGGDGYT
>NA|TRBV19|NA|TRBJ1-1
ASGREGGTEAF
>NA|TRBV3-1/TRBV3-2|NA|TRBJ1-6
ASSRLGDSPLH
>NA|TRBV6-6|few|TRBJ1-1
ASSSPSGGSRAEAF
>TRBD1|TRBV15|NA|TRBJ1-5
ATSRGQGHNQPQH
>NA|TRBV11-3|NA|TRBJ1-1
ASSLTVQGRAF
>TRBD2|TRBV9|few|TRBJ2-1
ASSPSGFSYNEQF
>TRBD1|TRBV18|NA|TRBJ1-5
ASSPNRGSLFNQPQH
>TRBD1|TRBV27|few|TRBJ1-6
ASSLGPRGLINSPLH
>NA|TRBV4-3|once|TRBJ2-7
ASSQKRSGEQY
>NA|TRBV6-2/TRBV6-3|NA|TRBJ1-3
ASSYGGNGNTIY
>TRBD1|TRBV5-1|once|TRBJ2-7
ASSWDRQGLSYEQY
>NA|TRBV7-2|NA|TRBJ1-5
ASSLGPAPGQPQH
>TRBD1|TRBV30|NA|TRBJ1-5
AWNENGQAGWQPQH
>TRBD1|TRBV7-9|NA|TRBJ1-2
ASSFPGQGSSGYT
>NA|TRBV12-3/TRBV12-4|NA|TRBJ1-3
ASRRQEGNTIY
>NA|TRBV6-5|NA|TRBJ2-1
ASTNSPRYNEQF
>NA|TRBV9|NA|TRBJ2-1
ASSPYYHNEQF
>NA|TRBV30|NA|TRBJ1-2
ATRRGVSYGYT
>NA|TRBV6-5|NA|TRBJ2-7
ASSSRYEQY
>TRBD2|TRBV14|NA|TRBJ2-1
ASSQLAGGRHNEQF
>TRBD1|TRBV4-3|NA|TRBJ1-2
ASSRSQGENYGYT
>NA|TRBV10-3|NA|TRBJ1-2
AISEDGLNYGYT
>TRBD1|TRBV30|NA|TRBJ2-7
AWSSGQGPPEY
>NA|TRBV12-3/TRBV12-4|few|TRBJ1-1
ASARNPTSEAF